This TCR beta chain comes out of a study of vaccination and CD4 T cells after COVID-19. For the study at large: From HCoV-229E, HCoV-OC43, HCoV-NL63 and SARS-CoV-2, overlapping spike peptides were used to stimulate the cells.

This clonotype was recorded only once. As yet, its antigen is unknown. Germline CDR1 reads DFQATT; CDR2 reads SNEGSKA (reference sequence). Trimming took 3 bases from V and 1 from J, leaving 15 bases between them. The CDR3 length is 15 residues. An Oncomine TCR Beta short-read assay was used to sequence the DNA from cultured CD4+ T cells. A single record per CDR3 protein comes from TCRdb applying MiXCR to the PCR reads. Here the sample spans some 22,000 distinct CDR3 sequences, 60% to 80% being singletons. Treatment in this sample: approximately nine-day PBMC culture with coronavirus spike peptide pools or control peptides (ViraFEST assay).

This chain links TRBV20-1 with TRBJ1-1, with D perhaps TRBD1 (6 bases). The sequence came from a human donor who received a COVID-19 vaccine. The input for sequencing was CD4+ T cells from blood, cultured in vitro, taken before SARS-CoV-2 vaccination. The CDR3 DNA is TGCAGTGCTAGGTCTCTGGGGGACACGAACACTGAAGCTTTCTTT. This translates into CSARSLGDTNTEAFF.